The clone carrying this T cell receptor (beta chain) was counted only a few times. Its antigen is undetermined. Each CDR3 protein gets one entry after TCRdb re-called the 5' RACE reads with MiXCR. Here the sample spans about 290,000 distinct CDR3 sequences, 15% being singletons. Germline CDR1 and CDR2: MNHEY and SVGEGT. The CDR3 consists of 14 residues. The germline V and J ends were trimmed by 4 bases and 5 bases, with 11 bases remaining between them. This specimen comes from a study of T-cell memory formation after mild COVID-19. Across the study: There were largely donor-specific TCR clusters.

Overall study findings and caveats: Whether second-wave clones peaking at day 37 were SARS-CoV-2 specific went unconfirmed. The study found contracting CD4+ clones mainly in CM and EM and contracting CD8+ clones in EMRA.

The sequencing input was PBMCs or a T cell subset sorted from them (not recorded which). The receptor was derived from a man aged 18-30 years who had mild COVID-19 (a few samples of this study predate the infection). Cell type and time point are not known. The chain joins TRBV6-2 or TRBV6-3 to TRBJ1-4, with a possible D match to TRBD1 (5 bases). The CDR3: CASSFGTENEKLFF. The CDR3 nucleotides are TGTGCCAGCAGTTTCGGGACGGAGAATGAAAAACTGTTTTTT.